This T cell receptor beta chain appears in the sequencing data of a study of T cell changes during pregnancy in multiple sclerosis. The CDR3 sequence is 17 residues long. Germline V gives CDR1 SGHDT, CDR2 YYEEEE. With V trimmed by 0 bases and J by 0 bases, 9 bases remained unmatched. TCRdb keeps only in-frame clones here, not all; method: immunoSEQ multiplex PCR. The sample has 40,000 to 55,000 clones, approximately 90% seen once. The receptor comes from a female donor with multiple sclerosis, enrolled in a pregnancy study. The genes are TRBV5-6 and TRBJ2-7, with TRBD1 matching over 7 bases. The sequences come from CD4+ T cells from peripheral blood mononuclear cells, collected after pregnancy. Here the CDR3 DNA reads TGTGCCAGCAGCTTGGGACAGGGCCCGAGGAGCTCCTACGAGCAGTACTTC. As protein: CASSLGQGPRSSYEQYF.